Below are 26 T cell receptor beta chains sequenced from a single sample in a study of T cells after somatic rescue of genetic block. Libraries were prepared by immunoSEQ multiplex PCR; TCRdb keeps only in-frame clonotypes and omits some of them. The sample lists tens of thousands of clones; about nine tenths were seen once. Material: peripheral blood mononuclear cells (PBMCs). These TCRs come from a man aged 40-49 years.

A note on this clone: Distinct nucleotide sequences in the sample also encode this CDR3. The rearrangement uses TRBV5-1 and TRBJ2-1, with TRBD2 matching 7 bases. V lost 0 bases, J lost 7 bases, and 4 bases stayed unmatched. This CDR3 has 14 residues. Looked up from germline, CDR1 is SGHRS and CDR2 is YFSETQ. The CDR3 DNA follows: TGCGCCAGCAGCTTGGGTCAGGGAGGGAATGAGCAGTTCTTC. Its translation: CASSLGQGGNEQFF.

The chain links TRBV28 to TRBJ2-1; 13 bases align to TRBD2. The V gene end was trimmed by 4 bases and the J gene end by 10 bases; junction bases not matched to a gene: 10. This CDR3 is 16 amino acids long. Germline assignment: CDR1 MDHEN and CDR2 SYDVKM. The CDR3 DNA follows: TGTGCCAGCAGTTACATGCAACTAGCGGGAGGGCAAGAGCAGTTCTTC. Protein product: CASSYMQLAGGQEQFF.

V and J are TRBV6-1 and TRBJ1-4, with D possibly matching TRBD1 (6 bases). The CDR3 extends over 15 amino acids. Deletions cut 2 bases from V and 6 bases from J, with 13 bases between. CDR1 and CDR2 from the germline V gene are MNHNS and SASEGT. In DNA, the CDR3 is TGTGCCAGCAGTGAAATGGGGGCTCGCTATGAAAAACTGTTTTTT. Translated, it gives CASSEMGARYEKLFF.

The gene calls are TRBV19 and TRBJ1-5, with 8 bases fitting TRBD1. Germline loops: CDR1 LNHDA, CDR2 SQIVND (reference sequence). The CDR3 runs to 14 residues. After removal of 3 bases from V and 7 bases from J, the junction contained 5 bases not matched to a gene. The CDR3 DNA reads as TGTGCCAGTAGTATGGACAGGGCGGGGCAGCCCCAGCATTTT. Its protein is CASSMDRAGQPQHF.

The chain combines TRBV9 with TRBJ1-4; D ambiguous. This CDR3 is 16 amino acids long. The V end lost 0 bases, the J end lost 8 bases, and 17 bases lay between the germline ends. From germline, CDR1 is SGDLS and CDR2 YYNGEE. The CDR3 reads CASSVGEALHREKLFF. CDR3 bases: TGTGCCAGCAGCGTAGGGGAAGCCCTCCATAGGGAAAAACTGTTTTTT.

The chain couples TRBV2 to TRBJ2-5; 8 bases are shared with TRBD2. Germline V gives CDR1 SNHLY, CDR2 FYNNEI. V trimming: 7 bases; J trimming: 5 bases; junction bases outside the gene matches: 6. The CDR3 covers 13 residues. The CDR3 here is CASTIGGVETQYF. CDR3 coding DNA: TGTGCCAGCACTATCGGGGGGGTGGAGACCCAGTACTTC.

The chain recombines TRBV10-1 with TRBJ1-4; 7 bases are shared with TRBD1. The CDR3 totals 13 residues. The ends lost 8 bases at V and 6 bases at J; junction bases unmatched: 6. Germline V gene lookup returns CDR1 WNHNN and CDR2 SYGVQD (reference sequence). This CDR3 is CASGSGTDEKLFF. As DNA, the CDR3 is TGCGCCAGCGGATCCGGGACAGATGAAAAACTGTTTTTT.

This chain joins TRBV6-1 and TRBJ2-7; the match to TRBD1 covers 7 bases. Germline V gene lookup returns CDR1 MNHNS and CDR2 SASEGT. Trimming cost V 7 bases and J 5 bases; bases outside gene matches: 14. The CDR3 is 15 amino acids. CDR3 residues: CASTQNVVGGDEQYF. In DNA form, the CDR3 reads TGTGCCAGCACCCAGAACGTGGTAGGGGGCGACGAGCAGTACTTC.

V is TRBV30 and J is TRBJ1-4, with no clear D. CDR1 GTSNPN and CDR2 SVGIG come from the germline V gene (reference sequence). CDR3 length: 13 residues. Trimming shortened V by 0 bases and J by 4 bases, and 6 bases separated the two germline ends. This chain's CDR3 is CAWSVLRNEKLFF. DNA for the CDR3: TGTGCCTGGAGTGTACTCCGTAATGAAAAACTGTTTTTT.

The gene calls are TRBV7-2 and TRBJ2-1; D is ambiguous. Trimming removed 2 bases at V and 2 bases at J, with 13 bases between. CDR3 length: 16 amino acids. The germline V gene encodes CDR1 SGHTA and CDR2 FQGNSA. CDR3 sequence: CASSLMFSETYNEQFF. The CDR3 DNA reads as TGTGCCAGCAGCTTAATGTTCTCGGAGACCTACAATGAGCAGTTCTTC.

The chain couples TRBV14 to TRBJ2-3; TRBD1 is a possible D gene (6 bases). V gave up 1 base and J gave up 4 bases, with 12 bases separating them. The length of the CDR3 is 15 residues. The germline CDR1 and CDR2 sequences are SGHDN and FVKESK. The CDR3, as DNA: TGTGCCAGCAGCCAAGTCGGCTCAGGGGCAGATACGCAGTATTTT. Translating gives CASSQVGSGADTQYF.

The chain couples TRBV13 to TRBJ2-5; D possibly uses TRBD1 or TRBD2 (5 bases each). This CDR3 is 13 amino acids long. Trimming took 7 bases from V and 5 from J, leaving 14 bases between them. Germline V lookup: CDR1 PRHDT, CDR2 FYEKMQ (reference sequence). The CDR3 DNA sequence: TGTGCCAGCACCCTTGGGGGTGGCGAGACCCAGTACTTC. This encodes CASTLGGGETQYF.

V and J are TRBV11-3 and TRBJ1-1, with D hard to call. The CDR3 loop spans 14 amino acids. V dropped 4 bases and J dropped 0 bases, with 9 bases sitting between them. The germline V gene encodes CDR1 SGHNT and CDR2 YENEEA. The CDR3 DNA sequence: TGTGCCAGCAGCTCCTTGGGTATGAACACTGAAGCTTTCTTT. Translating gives CASSSLGMNTEAFF.

CDR3 DNA: TGTGCCAGCAGCCTTGGACGGTATAGCAATCAGCCCCAGCATTTT. This encodes CASSLGRYSNQPQHF. J is TRBJ1-5 and V is TRBV7-2; no clear D gene. Germline assignment: CDR1 SGHTA and CDR2 FQGNSA. The CDR3 extends over 15 amino acids. V lost 5 bases to trimming and J lost 0 bases, with 11 bases between them.

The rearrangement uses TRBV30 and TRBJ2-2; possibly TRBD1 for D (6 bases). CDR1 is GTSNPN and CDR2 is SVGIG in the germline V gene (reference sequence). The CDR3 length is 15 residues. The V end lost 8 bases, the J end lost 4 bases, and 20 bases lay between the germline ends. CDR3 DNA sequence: TGTGCCGGCTCACAGGGATGGGTGATCACCGGGGAGCTGTTTTTT. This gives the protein CAGSQGWVITGELFF.

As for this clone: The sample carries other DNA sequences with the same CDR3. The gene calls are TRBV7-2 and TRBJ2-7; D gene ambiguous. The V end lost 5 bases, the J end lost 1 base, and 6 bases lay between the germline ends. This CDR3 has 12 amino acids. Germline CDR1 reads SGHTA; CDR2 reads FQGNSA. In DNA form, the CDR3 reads TGTGCCAGCAGCCCAAGTTCCTACGAGCAGTACTTC. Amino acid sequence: CASSPSSYEQYF.

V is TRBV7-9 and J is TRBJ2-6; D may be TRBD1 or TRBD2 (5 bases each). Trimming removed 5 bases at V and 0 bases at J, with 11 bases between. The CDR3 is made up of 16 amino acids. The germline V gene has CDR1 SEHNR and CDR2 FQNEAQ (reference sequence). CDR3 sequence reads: CASSPGPSSGANVLTF. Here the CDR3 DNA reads TGTGCCAGCAGCCCGGGACCGAGCTCTGGGGCCAACGTCCTGACTTTC.

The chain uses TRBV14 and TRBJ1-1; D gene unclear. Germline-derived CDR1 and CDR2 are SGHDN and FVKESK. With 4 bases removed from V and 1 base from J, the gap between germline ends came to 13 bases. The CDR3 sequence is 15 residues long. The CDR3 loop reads CASSPYAGGNTEAFF. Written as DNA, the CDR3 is TGTGCCAGCAGCCCTTATGCCGGTGGGAACACTGAAGCTTTCTTT.

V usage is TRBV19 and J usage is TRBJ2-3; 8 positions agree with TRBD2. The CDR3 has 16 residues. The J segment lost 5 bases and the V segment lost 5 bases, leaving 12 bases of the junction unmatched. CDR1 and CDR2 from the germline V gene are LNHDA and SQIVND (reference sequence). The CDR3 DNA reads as TGTGCCAGTAGTGGGCCCACTAGCGCGGGAGGAGATACGCAGTATTTT. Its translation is CASSGPTSAGGDTQYF.

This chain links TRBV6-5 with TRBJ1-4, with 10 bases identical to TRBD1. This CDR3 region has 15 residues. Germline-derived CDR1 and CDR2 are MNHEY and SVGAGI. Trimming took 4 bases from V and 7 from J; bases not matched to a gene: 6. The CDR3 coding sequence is TGTGCCAGCAGTTCCTCGGACAGGGGGGCTGAAAAACTGTTTTTT. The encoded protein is CASSSSDRGAEKLFF.

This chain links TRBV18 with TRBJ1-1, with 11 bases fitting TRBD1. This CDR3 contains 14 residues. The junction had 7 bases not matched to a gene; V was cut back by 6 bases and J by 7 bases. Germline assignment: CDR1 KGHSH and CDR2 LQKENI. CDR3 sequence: CASSSGTGGNEAFF. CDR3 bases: TGTGCCAGCTCCTCCGGGACAGGGGGAAATGAAGCTTTCTTT.

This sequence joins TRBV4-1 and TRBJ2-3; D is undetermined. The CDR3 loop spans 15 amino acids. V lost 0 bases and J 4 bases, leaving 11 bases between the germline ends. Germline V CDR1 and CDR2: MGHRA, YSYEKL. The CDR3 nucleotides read TGCGCCAGCAGCCAAGAAAGGATCCAGTCAGATACGCAGTATTTT. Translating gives CASSQERIQSDTQYF.

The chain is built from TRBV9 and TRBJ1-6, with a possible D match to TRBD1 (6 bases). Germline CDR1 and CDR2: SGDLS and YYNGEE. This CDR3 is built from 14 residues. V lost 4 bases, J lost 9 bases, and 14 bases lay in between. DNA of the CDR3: TGTGCCAGCAGCCCTGAAACAGGGTTTTCACCCCTCCACTTT. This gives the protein CASSPETGFSPLHF.

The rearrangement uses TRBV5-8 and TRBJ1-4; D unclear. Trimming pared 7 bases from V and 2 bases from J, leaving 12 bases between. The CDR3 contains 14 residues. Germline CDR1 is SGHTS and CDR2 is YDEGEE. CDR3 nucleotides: TGTGCCAGCGGAATGGGGTGGACTAATGAAAAACTGTTTTTT. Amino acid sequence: CASGMGWTNEKLFF. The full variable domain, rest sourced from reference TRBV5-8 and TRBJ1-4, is EAGVTQSPTHLIKTRGQQATLRCSPISGHTSVYWYQQALGLGLQFLLWYDEGEERNRGNFPPRFSGRQFPNYSSELNVNALELEDSALYLCASGMGWTNEKLFFGSGTQLSVL.

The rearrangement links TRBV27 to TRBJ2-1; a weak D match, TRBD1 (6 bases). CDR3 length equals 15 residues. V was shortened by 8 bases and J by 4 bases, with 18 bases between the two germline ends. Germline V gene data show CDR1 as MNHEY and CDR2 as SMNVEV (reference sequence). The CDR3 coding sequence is TGTGCCAGCTCCCCTAGCCCCGGGACATACAATGAGCAGTTCTTC. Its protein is CASSPSPGTYNEQFF.

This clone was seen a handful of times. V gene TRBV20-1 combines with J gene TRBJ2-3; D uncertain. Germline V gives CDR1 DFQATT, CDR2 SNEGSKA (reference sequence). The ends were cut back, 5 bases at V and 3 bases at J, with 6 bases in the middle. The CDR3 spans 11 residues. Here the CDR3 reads CSAHQTDTQYF. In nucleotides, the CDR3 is TGCAGTGCTCACCAGACAGATACGCAGTATTTT.